This T cell receptor (beta chain) was sequenced for a study of control samples from healthy donors and cancer patients. The method was immunoSEQ multiplex PCR; TCRdb's version includes in-frame clones alone and lacks a portion of them. The table lists 170,000 or so clones, about 91% of them singletons, with about 2% in the top ten. Trimming stripped 4 bases from V and 11 bases from J, with 24 bases between. The CDR3 has 16 residues. CDR1 is KGHSH and CDR2 is LQKENI in the germline V gene. The sample was blood. The sequence derives from a woman in her thirties or forties in good health. V usage is TRBV18 and J usage is TRBJ1-5; a weak D match, TRBD1 (5 bases). The CDR3 reads CASSLEERLQGWSQHF. CDR3 bases: TGTGCCAGCTCACTGGAGGAGAGATTGCAGGGTTGGTCCCAGCATTTT.